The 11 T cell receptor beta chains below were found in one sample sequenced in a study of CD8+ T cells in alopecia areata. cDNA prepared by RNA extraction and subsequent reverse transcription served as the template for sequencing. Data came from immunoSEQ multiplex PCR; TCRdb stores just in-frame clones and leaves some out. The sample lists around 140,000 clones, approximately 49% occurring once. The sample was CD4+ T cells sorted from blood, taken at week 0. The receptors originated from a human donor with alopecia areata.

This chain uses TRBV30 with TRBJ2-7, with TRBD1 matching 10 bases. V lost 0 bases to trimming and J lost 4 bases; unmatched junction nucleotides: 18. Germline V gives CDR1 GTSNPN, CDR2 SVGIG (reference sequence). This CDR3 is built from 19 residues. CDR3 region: CAWSVRLRDRGERGYEQYF. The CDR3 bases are TGTGCCTGGAGTGTACGGCTCCGGGACAGGGGTGAAAGAGGTTACGAGCAGTACTTC.

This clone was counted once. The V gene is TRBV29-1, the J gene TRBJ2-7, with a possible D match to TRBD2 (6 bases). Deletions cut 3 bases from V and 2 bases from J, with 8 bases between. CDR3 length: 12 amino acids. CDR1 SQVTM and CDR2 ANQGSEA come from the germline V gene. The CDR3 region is CSVEEGTYEQYF. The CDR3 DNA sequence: TGCAGCGTTGAGGAGGGTACCTACGAGCAGTACTTC.

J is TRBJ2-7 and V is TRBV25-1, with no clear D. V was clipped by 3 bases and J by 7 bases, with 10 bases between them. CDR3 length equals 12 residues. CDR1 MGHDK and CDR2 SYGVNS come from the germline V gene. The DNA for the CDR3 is TGTGCCAGCAGTGAGGGCCCCTGGGAGCAGTACTTC. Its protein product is CASSEGPWEQYF.

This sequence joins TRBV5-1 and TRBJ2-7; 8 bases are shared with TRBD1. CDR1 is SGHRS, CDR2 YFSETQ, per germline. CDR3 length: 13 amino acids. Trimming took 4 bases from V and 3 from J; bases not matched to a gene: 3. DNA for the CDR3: TGCGCCAGCAGCCTGGGACAGGACTACGAGCAGTACTTC. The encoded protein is CASSLGQDYEQYF.

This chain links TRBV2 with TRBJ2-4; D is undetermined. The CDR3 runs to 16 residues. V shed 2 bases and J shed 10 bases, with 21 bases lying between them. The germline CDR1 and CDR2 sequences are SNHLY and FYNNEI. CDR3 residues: CASSETSNRHLRIQYF. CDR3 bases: TGTGCCAGCAGTGAAACCAGCAATCGACACCTCCGGATTCAGTACTTC.

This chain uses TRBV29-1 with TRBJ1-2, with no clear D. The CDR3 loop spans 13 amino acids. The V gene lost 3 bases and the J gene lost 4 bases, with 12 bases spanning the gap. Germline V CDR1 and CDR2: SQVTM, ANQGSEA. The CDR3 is CSVERPGGYGYTF. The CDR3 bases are TGCAGCGTTGAGAGGCCCGGTGGCTATGGCTACACCTTC. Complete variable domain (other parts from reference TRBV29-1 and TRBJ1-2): SAVISQKPSRDICQRGTSLTIQCQVDSQVTMMFWYRQQPGQSLTLIATANQGSEATYESGFVIDKFPISRPNLTFSTLTVSNMSPEDSSIYLCSVERPGGYGYTFGSGTRLTVV.

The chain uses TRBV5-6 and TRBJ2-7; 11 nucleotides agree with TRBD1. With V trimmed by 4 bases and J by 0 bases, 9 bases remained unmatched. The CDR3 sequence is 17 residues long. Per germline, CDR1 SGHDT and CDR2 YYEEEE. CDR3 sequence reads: CASSRTPGTGGSYEQYF. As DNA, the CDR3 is TGTGCCAGCAGCCGTACACCAGGGACAGGGGGCTCCTACGAGCAGTACTTC.

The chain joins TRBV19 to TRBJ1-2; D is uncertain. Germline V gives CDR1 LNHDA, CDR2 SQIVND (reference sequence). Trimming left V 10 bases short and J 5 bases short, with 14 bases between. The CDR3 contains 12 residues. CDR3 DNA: TGTGCCATGAAGACGGAGTCGTATGGCTACACCTTC. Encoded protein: CAMKTESYGYTF.

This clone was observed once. The CDR3 sequence: CASGPSGGAYEQYF. The CDR3 DNA follows: TGTGCTAGTGGGCCTAGCGGGGGAGCCTACGAGCAGTACTTC. This sequence joins TRBV12-5 and TRBJ2-7; 10 bases match TRBD2. V trimming: 6 bases; J trimming: 2 bases; junction bases outside the gene matches: 4. The germline V gene has CDR1 LGHNT and CDR2 FRNRAP. The CDR3 consists of 14 residues.

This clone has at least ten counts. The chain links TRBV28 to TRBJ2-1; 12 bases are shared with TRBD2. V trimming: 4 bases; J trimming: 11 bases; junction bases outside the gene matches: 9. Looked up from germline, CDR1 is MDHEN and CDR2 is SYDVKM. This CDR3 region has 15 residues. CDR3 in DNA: TGTGCCAGCAGTTCTCTAGCGGGAGGGCGTTGGAAGCAGTTCTTC. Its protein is CASSSLAGGRWKQFF.

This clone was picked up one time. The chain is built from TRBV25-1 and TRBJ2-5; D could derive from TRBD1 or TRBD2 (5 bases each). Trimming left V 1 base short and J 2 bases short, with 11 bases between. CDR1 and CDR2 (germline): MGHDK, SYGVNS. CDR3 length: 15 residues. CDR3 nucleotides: TGTGCCAGCAGTGAATTGGGGCGGGTTCAAGAGACCCAGTACTTC. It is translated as CASSELGRVQETQYF.